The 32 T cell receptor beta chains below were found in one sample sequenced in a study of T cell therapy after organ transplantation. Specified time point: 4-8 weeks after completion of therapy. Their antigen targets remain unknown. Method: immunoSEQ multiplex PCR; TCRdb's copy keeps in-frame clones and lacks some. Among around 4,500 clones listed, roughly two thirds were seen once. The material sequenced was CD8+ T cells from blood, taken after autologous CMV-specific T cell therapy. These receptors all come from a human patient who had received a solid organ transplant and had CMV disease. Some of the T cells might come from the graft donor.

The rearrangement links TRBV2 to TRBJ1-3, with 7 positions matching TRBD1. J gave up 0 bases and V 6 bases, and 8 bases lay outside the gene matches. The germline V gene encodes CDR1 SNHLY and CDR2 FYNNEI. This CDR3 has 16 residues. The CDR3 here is CASSQDKGASGNTIYF. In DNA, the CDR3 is TGTGCCAGCAGCCAAGACAAGGGGGCCTCTGGAAACACCATATATTTT.

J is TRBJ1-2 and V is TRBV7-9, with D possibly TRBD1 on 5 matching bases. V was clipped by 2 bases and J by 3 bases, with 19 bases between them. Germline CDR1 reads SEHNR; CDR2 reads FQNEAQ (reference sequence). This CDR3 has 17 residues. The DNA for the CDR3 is TGTGCCAGCAGCTTAACCTCTACAGGATCCGTGGACTATGGCTACACCTTC. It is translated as CASSLTSTGSVDYGYTF.

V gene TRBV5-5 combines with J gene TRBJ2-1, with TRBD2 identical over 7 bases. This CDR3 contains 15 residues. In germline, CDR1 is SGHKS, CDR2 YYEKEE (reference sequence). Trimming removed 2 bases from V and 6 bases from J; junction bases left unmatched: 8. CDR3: CASSLEGGSVNEQFF. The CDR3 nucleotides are TGTGCCAGCAGCTTAGAGGGAGGGTCCGTCAATGAGCAGTTCTTC.

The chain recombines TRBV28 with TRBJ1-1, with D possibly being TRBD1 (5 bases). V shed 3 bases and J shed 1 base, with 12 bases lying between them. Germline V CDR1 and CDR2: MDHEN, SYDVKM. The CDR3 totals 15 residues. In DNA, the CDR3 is TGTGCCAGCAGTTTTAGGGCAGGGCGGAACACTGAAGCTTTCTTT. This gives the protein CASSFRAGRNTEAFF.

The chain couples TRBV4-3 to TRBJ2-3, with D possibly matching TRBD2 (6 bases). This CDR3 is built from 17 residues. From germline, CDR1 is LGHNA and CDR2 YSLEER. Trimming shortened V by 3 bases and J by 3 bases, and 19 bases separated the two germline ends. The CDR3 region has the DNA TGCGCCAGCAGCCAGTCACCCCTGGGGGGAGTAACAGATACGCAGTATTTT. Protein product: CASSQSPLGGVTDTQYF.

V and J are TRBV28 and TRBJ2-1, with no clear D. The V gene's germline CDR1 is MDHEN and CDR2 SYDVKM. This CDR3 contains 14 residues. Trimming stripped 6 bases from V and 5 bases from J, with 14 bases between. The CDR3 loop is CASSPPRLHNEQFF. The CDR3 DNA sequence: TGTGCCAGCAGCCCCCCCCGACTTCACAATGAGCAGTTCTTC.

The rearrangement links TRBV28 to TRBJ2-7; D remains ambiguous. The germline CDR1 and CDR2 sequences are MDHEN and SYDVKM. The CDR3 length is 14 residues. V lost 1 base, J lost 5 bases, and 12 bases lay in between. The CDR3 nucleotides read TGTGCCAGCAGTTTATTAGTGCGAGCACACGAGCAGTACTTC. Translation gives CASSLLVRAHEQYF.

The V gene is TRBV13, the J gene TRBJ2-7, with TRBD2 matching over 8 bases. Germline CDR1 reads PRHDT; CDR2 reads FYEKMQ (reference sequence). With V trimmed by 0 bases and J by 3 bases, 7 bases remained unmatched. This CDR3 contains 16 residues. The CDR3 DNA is TGTGCCAGCAGCTTAGGCACTAGCGGAGGGTTCTACGAGCAGTACTTC. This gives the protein CASSLGTSGGFYEQYF.

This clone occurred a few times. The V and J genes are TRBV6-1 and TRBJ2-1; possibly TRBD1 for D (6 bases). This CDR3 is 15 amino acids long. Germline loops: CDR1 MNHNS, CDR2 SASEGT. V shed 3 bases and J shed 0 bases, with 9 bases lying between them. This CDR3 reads CASSEDSSSYNEQFF. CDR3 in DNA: TGTGCCAGCAGTGAGGACAGTAGCTCCTACAATGAGCAGTTCTTC.

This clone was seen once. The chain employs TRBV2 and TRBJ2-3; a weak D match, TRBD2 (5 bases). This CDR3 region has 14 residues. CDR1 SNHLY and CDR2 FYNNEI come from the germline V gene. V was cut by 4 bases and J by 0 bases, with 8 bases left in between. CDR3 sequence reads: CASSAGRSTDTQYF. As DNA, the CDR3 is TGTGCCAGCAGTGCGGGGAGAAGCACAGATACGCAGTATTTT.

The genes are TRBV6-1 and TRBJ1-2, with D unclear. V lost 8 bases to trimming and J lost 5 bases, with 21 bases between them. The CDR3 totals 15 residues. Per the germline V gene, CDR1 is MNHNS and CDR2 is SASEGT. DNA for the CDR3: TGTGCCAGCGAGAAGAACAGCCCGTCGAATTATGGCTACACCTTC. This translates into CASEKNSPSNYGYTF.

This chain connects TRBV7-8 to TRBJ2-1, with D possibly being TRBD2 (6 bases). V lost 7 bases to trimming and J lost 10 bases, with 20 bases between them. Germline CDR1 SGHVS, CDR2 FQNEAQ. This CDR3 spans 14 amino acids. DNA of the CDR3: TGTGCCAGCATCCTTAGGAGGGCGGAGGGCGAGCAGTTCTTC. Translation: CASILRRAEGEQFF.

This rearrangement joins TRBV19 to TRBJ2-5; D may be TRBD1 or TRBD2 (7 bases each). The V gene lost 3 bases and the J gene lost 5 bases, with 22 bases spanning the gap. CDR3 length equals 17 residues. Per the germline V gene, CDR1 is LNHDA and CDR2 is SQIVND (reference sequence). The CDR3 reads CASSIAPTYRGGETQYF. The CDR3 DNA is TGTGCCAGTAGTATCGCCCCTACGTACAGGGGAGGGGAGACCCAGTACTTC.

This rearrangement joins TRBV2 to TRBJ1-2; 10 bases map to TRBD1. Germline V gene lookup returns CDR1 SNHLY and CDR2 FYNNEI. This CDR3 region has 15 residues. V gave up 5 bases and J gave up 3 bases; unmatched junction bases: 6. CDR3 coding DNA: TGTGCCAGCAGTTACTCGACAGGGGGCCACTATGGCTACACCTTC. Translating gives CASSYSTGGHYGYTF.

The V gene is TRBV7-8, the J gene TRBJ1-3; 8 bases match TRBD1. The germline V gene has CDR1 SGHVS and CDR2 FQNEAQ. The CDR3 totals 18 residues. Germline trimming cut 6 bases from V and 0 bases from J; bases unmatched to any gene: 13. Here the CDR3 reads CASRGQRQGASSGNTIYF. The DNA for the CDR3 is TGTGCCAGCAGGGGGCAGAGGCAGGGGGCTTCCTCTGGAAACACCATATATTTT.

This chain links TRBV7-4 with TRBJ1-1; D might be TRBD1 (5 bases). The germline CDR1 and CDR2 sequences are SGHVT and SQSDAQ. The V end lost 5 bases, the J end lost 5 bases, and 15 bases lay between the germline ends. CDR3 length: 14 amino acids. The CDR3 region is CASSLPGVHTEAFF. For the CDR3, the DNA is TGTGCCAGCAGCCTCCCGGGGGTTCATACTGAAGCTTTCTTT.

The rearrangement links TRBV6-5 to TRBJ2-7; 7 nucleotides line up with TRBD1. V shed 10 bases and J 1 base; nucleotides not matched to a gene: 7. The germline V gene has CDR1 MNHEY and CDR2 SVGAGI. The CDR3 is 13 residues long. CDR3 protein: CATTRGTSYEQYF. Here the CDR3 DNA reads TGTGCCACCACCAGGGGGACATCCTACGAGCAGTACTTC.

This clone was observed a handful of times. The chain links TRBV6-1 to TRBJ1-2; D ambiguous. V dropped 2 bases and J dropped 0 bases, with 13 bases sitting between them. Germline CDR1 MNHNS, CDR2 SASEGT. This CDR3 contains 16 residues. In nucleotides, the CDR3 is TGTGCCAGCAGTGAAACCATCCTCGACACTAACTATGGCTACACCTTC. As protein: CASSETILDTNYGYTF.

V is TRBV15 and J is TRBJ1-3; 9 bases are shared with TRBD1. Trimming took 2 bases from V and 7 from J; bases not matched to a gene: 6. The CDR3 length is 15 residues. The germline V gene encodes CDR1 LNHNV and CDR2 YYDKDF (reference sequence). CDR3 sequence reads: CATSRPGQGPNTIYF. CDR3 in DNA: TGTGCCACCAGCAGACCAGGACAGGGGCCGAACACCATATATTTT.

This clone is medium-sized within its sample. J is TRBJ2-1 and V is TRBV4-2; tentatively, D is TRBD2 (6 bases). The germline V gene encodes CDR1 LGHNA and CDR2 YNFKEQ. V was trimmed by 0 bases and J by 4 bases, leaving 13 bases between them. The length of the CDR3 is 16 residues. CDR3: CASSQDGAGLYNEQFF. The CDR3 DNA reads TGTGCCAGCAGCCAAGATGGAGCGGGCTTGTACAATGAGCAGTTCTTC.

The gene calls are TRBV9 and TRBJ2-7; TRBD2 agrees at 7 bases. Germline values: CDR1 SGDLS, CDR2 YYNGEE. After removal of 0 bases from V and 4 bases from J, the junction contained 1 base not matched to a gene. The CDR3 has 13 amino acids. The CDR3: CASSVGGLYEQYF. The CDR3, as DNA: TGTGCCAGCAGCGTAGGGGGACTATACGAGCAGTACTTC.

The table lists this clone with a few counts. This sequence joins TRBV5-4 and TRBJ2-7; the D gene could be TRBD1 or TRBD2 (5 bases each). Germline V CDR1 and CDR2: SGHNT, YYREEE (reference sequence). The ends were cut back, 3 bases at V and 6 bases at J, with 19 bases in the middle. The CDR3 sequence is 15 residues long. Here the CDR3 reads CASSSRDLNPGEQYF. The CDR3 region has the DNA TGTGCCAGCAGCTCCCGGGACCTTAACCCCGGCGAGCAGTACTTC. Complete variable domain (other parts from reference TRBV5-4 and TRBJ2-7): ETGVTQSPTHLIKTRGQQVTLRCSSQSGHNTVSWYQQALGQGPQFIFQYYREEENGRGNFPPRFSGLQFPNYSSELNVNALELDDSALYLCASSSRDLNPGEQYFGPGTRLTVT.

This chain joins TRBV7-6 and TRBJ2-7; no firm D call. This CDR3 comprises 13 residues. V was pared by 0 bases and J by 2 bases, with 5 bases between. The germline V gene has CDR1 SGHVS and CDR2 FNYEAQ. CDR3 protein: CASSLAVTYEQYF. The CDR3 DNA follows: TGTGCCAGCAGCTTAGCGGTCACCTACGAGCAGTACTTC.

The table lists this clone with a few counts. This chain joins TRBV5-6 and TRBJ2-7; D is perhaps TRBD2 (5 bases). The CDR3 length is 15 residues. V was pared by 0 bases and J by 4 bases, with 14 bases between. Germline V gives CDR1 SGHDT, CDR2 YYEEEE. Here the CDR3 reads CASSLVGVSQYEQYF. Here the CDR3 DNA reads TGTGCCAGCAGCTTGGTCGGGGTCAGCCAATACGAGCAGTACTTC.

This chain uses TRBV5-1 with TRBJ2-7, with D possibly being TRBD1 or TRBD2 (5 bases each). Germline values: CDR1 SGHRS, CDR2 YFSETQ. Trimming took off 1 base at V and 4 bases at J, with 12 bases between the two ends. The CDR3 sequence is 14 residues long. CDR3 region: CASSLWGSEYEQYF. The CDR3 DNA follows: TGCGCCAGCAGCTTGTGGGGGAGTGAGTACGAGCAGTACTTC.

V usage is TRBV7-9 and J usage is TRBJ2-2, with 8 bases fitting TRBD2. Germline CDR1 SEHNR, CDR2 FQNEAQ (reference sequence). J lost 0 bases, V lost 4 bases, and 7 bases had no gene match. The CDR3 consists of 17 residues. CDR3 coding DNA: TGTGCCAGCAGCTACCCCAAGCGGGAGCCGAACACCGGGGAGCTGTTTTTT. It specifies CASSYPKREPNTGELFF.

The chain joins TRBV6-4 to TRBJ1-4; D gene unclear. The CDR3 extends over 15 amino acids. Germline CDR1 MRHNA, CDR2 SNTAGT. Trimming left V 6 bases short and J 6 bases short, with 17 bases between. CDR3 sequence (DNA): TGTGCCAGCAGCGGATTGGGCCCGCTTTATGAAAAACTGTTTTTT. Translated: CASSGLGPLYEKLFF.

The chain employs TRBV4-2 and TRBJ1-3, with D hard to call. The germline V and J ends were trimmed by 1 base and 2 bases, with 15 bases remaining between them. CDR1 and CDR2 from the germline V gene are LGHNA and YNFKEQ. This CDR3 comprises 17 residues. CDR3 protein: CASSQGDPEAPGNTIYF. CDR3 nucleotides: TGTGCCAGCAGCCAAGGCGACCCTGAGGCTCCTGGAAACACCATATATTTT.

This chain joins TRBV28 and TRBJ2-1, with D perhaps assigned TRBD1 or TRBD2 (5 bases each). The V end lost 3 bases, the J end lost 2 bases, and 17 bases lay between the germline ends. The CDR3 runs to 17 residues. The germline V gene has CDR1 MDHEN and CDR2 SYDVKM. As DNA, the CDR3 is TGTGCCAGCAGTTTTGGTTTGAGGGGCTTACCCTACAATGAGCAGTTCTTC. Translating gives CASSFGLRGLPYNEQFF. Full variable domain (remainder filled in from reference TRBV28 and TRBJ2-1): DVKVTQSSRYLVKRTGEKVFLECVQDMDHENMFWYRQDPGLGLRLIYFSYDVKMKEKGDIPEGYSVSREKKERFSLILESASTNQTSMYLCASSFGLRGLPYNEQFFGPGTRLTVL.

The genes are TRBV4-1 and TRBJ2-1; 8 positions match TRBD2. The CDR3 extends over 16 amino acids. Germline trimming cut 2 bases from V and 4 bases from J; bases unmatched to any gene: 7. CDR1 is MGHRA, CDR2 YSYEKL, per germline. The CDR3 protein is CASSQLLAGGYNEQFF. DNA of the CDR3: TGCGCCAGCAGCCAACTTCTAGCGGGCGGGTACAATGAGCAGTTCTTC.

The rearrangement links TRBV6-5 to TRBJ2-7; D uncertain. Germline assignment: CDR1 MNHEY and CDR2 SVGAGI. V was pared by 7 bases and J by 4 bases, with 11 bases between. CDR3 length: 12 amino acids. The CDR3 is CASNGLRYEQYF. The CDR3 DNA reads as TGTGCCAGCAACGGTTTGCGGTACGAGCAGTACTTC.

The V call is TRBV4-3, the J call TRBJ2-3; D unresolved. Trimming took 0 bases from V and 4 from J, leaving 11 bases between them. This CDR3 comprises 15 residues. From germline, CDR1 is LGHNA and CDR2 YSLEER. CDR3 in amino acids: CASSQDGRAADTQYF. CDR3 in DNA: TGCGCCAGCAGCCAAGATGGAAGAGCAGCAGATACGCAGTATTTT.